Included here is one TCR beta chain sequence, with context. The data are from a study of blood T cell repertoires in COVID-19. Germline CDR1 is LGHNA and CDR2 is YNFKEQ. CDR3 length equals 17 residues. The V end lost 0 bases, the J end lost 4 bases, and 15 bases lay between the germline ends. Profiling relied on immunoSEQ multiplex PCR, and the TCRdb table lists in-frame clones only, not all of them. The sample carries approximately 120,000 clones, 85% recorded once. The gene calls are TRBV4-2 and TRBJ2-2; weak D call: TRBD1 (5 bases). Sequencing was performed on peripheral blood. The clonotype was recovered from an elderly man with active or convalescent COVID-19. The CDR3 bases are TGTGCCAGCAGCCAAGAAATCAGGGCCTGGGGCACCGGGGAGCTGTTTTTT. Protein: CASSQEIRAWGTGELFF.